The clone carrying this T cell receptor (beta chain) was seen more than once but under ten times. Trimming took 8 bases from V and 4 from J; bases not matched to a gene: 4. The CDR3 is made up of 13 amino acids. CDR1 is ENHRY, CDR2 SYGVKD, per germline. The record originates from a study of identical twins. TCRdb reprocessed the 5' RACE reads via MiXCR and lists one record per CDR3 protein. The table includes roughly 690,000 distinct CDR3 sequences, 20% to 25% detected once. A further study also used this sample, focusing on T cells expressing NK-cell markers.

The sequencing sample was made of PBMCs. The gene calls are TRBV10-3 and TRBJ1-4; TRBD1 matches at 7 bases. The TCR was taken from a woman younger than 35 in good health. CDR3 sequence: CAIRGQVNEKLFF. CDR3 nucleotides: TGTGCCATCCGAGGACAGGTTAATGAAAAACTGTTTTTT.